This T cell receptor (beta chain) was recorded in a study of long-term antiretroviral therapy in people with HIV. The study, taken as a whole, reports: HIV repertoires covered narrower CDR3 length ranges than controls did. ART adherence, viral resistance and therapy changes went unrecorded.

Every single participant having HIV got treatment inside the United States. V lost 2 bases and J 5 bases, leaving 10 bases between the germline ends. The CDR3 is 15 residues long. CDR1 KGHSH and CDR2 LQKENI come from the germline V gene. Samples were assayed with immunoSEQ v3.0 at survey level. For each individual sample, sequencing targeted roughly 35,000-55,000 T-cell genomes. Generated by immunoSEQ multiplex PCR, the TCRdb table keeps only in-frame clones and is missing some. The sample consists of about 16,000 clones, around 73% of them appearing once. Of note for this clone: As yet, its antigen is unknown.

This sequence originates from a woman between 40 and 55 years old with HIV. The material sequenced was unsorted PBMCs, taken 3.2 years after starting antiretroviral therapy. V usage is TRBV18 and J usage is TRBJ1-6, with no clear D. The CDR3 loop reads CASSPRQVDNSPLHF. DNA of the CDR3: TGTGCCAGCTCACCAAGGCAGGTGGATAATTCACCCCTCCACTTT.